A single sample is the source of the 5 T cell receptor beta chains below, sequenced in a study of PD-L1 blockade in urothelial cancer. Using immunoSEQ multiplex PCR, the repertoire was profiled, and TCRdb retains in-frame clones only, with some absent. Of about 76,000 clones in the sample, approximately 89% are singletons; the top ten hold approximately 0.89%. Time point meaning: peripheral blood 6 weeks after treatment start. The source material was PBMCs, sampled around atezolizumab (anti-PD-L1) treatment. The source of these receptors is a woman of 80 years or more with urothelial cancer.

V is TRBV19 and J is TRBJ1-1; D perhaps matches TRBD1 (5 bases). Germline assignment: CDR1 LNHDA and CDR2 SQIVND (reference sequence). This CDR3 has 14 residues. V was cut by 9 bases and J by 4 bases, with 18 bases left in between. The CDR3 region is CASKDRAVATEAFF. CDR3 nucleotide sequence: TGTGCCAGCAAAGACAGAGCCGTTGCCACTGAAGCTTTCTTT.

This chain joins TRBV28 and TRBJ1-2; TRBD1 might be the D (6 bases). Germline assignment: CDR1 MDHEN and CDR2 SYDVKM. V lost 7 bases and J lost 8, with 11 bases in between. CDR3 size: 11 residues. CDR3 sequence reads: CASINRDGYTF. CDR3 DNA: TGTGCCAGCATTAACAGGGACGGCTACACCTTC.

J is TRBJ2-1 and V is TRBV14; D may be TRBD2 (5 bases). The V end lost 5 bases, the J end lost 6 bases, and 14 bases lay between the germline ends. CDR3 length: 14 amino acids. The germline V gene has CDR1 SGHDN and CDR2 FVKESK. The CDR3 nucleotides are TGTGCCAGCAGCTTACTAGATTTAATCAATGAGCAGTTCTTC. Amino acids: CASSLLDLINEQFF. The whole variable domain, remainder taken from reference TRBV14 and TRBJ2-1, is EAGVTQFPSHSVIEKGQTVTLRCDPISGHDNLYWYRRVMGKEIKFLLHFVKESKQDESGMPNNRFLAERTGGTYSTLKVQPAELEDSGVYFCASSLLDLINEQFFGPGTRLTVL.

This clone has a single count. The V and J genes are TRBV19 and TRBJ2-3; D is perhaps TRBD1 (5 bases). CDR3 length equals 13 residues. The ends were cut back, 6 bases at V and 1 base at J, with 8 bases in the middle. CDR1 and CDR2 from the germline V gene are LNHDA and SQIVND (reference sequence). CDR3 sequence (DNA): TGTGCCAGTAGGCAAGGGGGCACAGATACGCAGTATTTT. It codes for CASRQGGTDTQYF.

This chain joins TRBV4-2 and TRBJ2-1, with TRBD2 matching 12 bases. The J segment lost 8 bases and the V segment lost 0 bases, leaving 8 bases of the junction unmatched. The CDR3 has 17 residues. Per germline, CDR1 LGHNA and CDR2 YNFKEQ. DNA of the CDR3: TGTGCCAGCAGCCAAGAGAGGCGACTAGCGGGAGACGATGAGCAGTTCTTC. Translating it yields CASSQERRLAGDDEQFF.